Below, 10 T cell receptor beta chains from the same sample are listed, as sequenced in a study of CD8 T cells in Susac syndrome. 0.5 to 1 ug RNA was reverse transcribed with random hexamers. A single record per CDR3 protein comes from TCRdb applying MiXCR to the immunoSEQ multiplex PCR reads. The repertoire has about 120,000 distinct CDR3 sequences, 90% to 95% of them found once; the top ten carry about 0.09%. Sequenced input: CD4+ T cells from PBMCs. The receptor set was obtained from a human donor with multiple sclerosis.

The rearrangement uses TRBV6-6 and TRBJ2-5, with D possibly TRBD2 on 5 matching bases. V was trimmed by 8 bases and J by 4 bases, leaving 17 bases between them. Germline V CDR1 and CDR2: MNHNY, SVGAGI (reference sequence). The CDR3 totals 14 residues. The CDR3 nucleotides are TGTGCCAGCCGAACGACGGGAAGCGGAGAGACCCAGTACTTC. Translation: CASRTTGSGETQYF.

This clonotype appeared a single time. The chain recombines TRBV7-9 with TRBJ1-4; 8 positions match TRBD1. The germline gives CDR1 SEHNR, CDR2 FQNEAQ (reference sequence). Trimming took 0 bases from V and 2 from J; bases not matched to a gene: 5. CDR3 length: 17 amino acids. The CDR3 DNA is TGTGCCAGCAGCTTAGCGCAGGGGGCGGCCACTAATGAAAAACTGTTTTTT. Amino acids: CASSLAQGAATNEKLFF.

The rearrangement links TRBV15 to TRBJ1-1; 7 positions agree with TRBD1. Germline assignment: CDR1 LNHNV and CDR2 YYDKDF (reference sequence). Trimming at V came to 0 bases and at J to 11 bases, leaving 9 bases not matched to a gene. The CDR3 consists of 14 residues. In DNA, the CDR3 is TGTGCCACCAGCAGAGATCGTCGGGCAGGGGGGGCTTTCTTT. This gives the protein CATSRDRRAGGAFF.

The J gene is TRBJ1-3, the V gene TRBV3-1, with 8 bases identical to TRBD1. V shed 4 bases, J shed 4 bases, and the junction held 6 bases outside the gene matches. CDR3 length equals 15 residues. Germline assignment: CDR1 LGHDT and CDR2 YNNKEL (reference sequence). The CDR3 DNA reads as TGTGCCAGCAGCCCCCCGACAGGGGACGGAAACACCATATATTTT. Residues: CASSPPTGDGNTIYF.

The CDR3 region is CSVERPKETQYF. The CDR3 region has the DNA TGCAGCGTTGAAAGGCCCAAAGAGACCCAGTACTTC. The chain is built from TRBV29-1 and TRBJ2-5, with no clear D. Trimming took off 2 bases at V and 3 bases at J, with 7 bases between the two ends. The CDR3 contains 12 residues. Germline-derived CDR1 and CDR2 are SQVTM and ANQGSEA. The whole variable domain, filled in from reference TRBV29-1 and TRBJ2-5, reads SAVISQKPSRDICQRGTSLTIQCQVDSQVTMMFWYRQQPGQSLTLIATANQGSEATYESGFVIDKFPISRPNLTFSTLTVSNMSPEDSSIYLCSVERPKETQYFGPGTRLLVL.

J is TRBJ1-5 and V is TRBV7-9, with 8 bases identical to TRBD1. In germline, CDR1 is SEHNR, CDR2 FQNEAQ (reference sequence). The CDR3 is 14 amino acids. Trimming cost V 5 bases and J 3 bases; bases outside gene matches: 3. The CDR3 coding sequence is TGTGCCAGCAGCCCAGGGGGCCTCAATCAGCCCCAGCATTTT. It yields the protein CASSPGGLNQPQHF.

The chain recombines TRBV20-1 with TRBJ1-1, with D hard to call. V shed 2 bases and J shed 3 bases, with 10 bases lying between them. Germline assignment: CDR1 DFQATT and CDR2 SNEGSKA (reference sequence). The CDR3 covers 13 residues. The CDR3 loop reads CSARRNEDTEAFF. The CDR3 DNA is TGCAGTGCTAGACGGAATGAGGACACTGAAGCTTTCTTT.

The chain has TRBV4-2 and TRBJ2-7; TRBD1 is a possible D gene (5 bases). Trimming left V 2 bases short and J 3 bases short, with 23 bases between. CDR1 is LGHNA, CDR2 YNFKEQ, per germline. The CDR3 runs to 18 residues. The CDR3 DNA is TGTGCCAGCAGCCAACGCAAAACAGGACACTACGCCTTCTACGAGCAGTACTTC. Translation gives CASSQRKTGHYAFYEQYF.

J is TRBJ2-1 and V is TRBV5-1, with D maybe TRBD2 (5 bases). Trimming took 3 bases from V and 7 from J, leaving 14 bases between them. Germline CDR1 is SGHRS and CDR2 is YFSETQ. The CDR3 sequence is 14 residues long. This chain's CDR3 is CASSSRGVGNEQFF. The CDR3 bases are TGCGCCAGCAGCTCCCGGGGAGTAGGGAATGAGCAGTTCTTC.

The chain recombines TRBV7-9 with TRBJ1-5, with D unclear. With 0 bases removed from V and 0 bases from J, the gap between germline ends came to 3 bases. Germline V lookup: CDR1 SEHNR, CDR2 FQNEAQ (reference sequence). The CDR3 spans 14 residues. CDR3 region: CASSLAHSNQPQHF. Here the CDR3 DNA reads TGTGCCAGCAGCTTAGCACATAGCAATCAGCCCCAGCATTTT. Complete variable domain (other parts from reference TRBV7-9 and TRBJ1-5): DTGVSQNPRHKITKRGQNVTFRCDPISEHNRLYWYRQTLGQGPEFLTYFQNEAQLEKSRLLSDRFSAERPKGSFSTLEIQRTEQGDSAMYLCASSLAHSNQPQHFGDGTRLSIL.